What follows are 16 T cell receptor beta chains derived from one specimen sequenced in a study of T cells in Graves' hyperthyroidism and ophthalmopathy. RNA transcripts provided the source from which TCR beta CDR3 regions were amplified. In the first-round RT-PCR of the TCR CDR3, the HTBI primer set was used. One entry per CDR3 protein results from TCRdb running MiXCR on the multiplex PCR reads. The repertoire has about 720,000 distinct CDR3 sequences, roughly 15% of them found once; the top ten carry approximately 8.4%. The sample consisted of blood. These receptors were obtained from a man aged 18 to 30 with Graves' hyperthyroidism.

This chain connects TRBV5-8 to TRBJ2-7; 7 nucleotides line up with TRBD1. From germline, CDR1 is SGHTS and CDR2 YDEGEE. CDR3 length: 16 amino acids. Trimming took 4 bases from V and 5 from J; bases not matched to a gene: 15. The CDR3 sequence: CASSLAGQGVFHEQYF. For the CDR3, the DNA is TGTGCCAGCAGCCTGGCCGGGCAGGGGGTATTCCACGAGCAGTACTTC.

The J gene is TRBJ1-5, the V gene TRBV9; 10 positions match TRBD1. V shed 2 bases and J 0 bases; nucleotides not matched to a gene: 14. The germline CDR1 and CDR2 sequences are SGDLS and YYNGEE. The CDR3 length is 20 residues. CDR3 nucleotides: TGTGCCAGCAGCGTTATTTCCGGGACAGGGGTTGCCGTTAGCAATCAGCCCCAGCATTTT. Protein product: CASSVISGTGVAVSNQPQHF.

The sample holds many counts of this clonotype. This chain links TRBV20-1 with TRBJ2-1; D is perhaps TRBD1 or TRBD2 (6 bases each). Per germline, CDR1 DFQATT and CDR2 SNEGSKA (reference sequence). The CDR3 has 17 amino acids. Trimming took 1 base from V and 6 from J, leaving 22 bases between them. In DNA form, the CDR3 reads TGCAGTGCTAGAGGGGGGGCAGTGGAAGGTCCGGGCAATGAGCAGTTCTTC. Translation gives CSARGGAVEGPGNEQFF.

The chain uses TRBV7-9 and TRBJ2-1; TRBD1 is a possible D gene (5 bases). CDR1 and CDR2 (germline): SEHNR, FQNEAQ (reference sequence). Trimming removed 5 bases from V and 8 bases from J, with 16 bases in between. The CDR3 has 14 amino acids. CDR3 in amino acids: CASSRDTQVDEQFF. The CDR3 DNA sequence: TGTGCCAGCAGCCGAGACACACAGGTAGATGAGCAGTTCTTC.

The table lists this clonotype with many counts. This chain joins TRBV3-1 and TRBJ2-7, with 9 nucleotides matching TRBD1. Trimming cost V 3 bases and J 7 bases; bases outside gene matches: 10. Germline CDR1 is LGHDT and CDR2 is YNNKEL (reference sequence). The CDR3 sequence is 15 residues long. The CDR3 nucleotides read TGTGCCAGCAGCCACACAAACAGGGGGCGTTGGGAGCAGTACTTC. Its translation is CASSHTNRGRWEQYF.

This clonotype showed up many times. The rearrangement uses TRBV28 and TRBJ1-2; 10 nucleotides match TRBD1. Germline loops: CDR1 MDHEN, CDR2 SYDVKM. After removal of 4 bases from V and 2 bases from J, the junction contained 4 bases not matched to a gene. The CDR3 covers 15 residues. CDR3 loop: CASSSPGQGNYGYTF. DNA for the CDR3: TGTGCCAGCAGTTCTCCGGGACAGGGGAACTATGGCTACACCTTC.

This clonotype was counted ten times or more. The chain couples TRBV2 to TRBJ1-1, with TRBD1 matching over 7 bases. With 4 bases clipped from V and 4 bases from J, the junction kept 3 bases outside the gene matches. Looked up from germline, CDR1 is SNHLY and CDR2 is FYNNEI. The CDR3 is made up of 13 amino acids. The CDR3 DNA reads as TGTGCCAGCAGTGCCACAGGGGCCACTGAAGCTTTCTTT. Amino acids: CASSATGATEAFF.

The V and J genes are TRBV11-2 and TRBJ2-7; 8 nucleotides agree with TRBD2. CDR1 and CDR2 from the germline V gene are SGHAT and FQNNGV. CDR3 size: 16 residues. Trimming took 3 bases from V and 2 from J; bases not matched to a gene: 9. CDR3 loop: CASSFPAGEGAYEQYF. CDR3 DNA sequence: TGTGCCAGCAGCTTCCCAGCGGGAGAGGGGGCCTACGAGCAGTACTTC.

The chain joins TRBV28 to TRBJ1-1, with 7 bases lining up with TRBD1. CDR3 length equals 16 residues. Germline V gene lookup returns CDR1 MDHEN and CDR2 SYDVKM. Trimming at V came to 2 bases and at J to 7 bases, leaving 13 bases not matched to a gene. CDR3 loop: CASSLIGGYQDGEAFF. For the CDR3, the DNA is TGTGCCAGCAGTTTAATAGGGGGCTATCAGGATGGTGAAGCTTTCTTT.

The V and J genes are TRBV10-2 and TRBJ2-2; TRBD1 aligns across 10 bases. Germline assignment: CDR1 WSHSY and CDR2 SAAADI. This CDR3 contains 15 residues. V dropped 6 bases and J dropped 3; count of bases not matched to a gene: 4. CDR3 DNA: TGCGCCAGCAGAGGGACAGGGGCCCACACCGGGGAGCTGTTTTTT. Its translation is CASRGTGAHTGELFF.

This clonotype was detected a few times. The CDR3 loop reads CSVGTGLASEAFF. CDR3 in DNA: TGCAGCGTTGGGACAGGACTGGCATCTGAAGCTTTCTTT. The chain combines TRBV29-1 with TRBJ1-1, with 7 bases lining up with TRBD1. CDR1 is SQVTM and CDR2 is ANQGSEA in the germline V gene. The CDR3 is 13 amino acids. V lost 4 bases, J lost 6 bases, and 8 bases stayed unmatched.

The sample holds many counts of this clonotype. The chain joins TRBV7-8 to TRBJ2-5, with 10 bases matching TRBD2. The CDR3 has 18 amino acids. The germline CDR1 and CDR2 sequences are SGHVS and FQNEAQ. J was trimmed by 4 bases and V by 2 bases; bases with no gene match: 13. CDR3 in amino acids: CASSLPGLASIHAETQYF. The CDR3 nucleotides are TGTGCCAGCAGCTTACCGGGACTAGCGTCTATTCACGCAGAGACCCAGTACTTC.

The sample holds many counts of this clonotype. This sequence joins TRBV6-1 and TRBJ2-7; D might be TRBD1 (5 bases). The ends were cut back, 2 bases at V and 6 bases at J, with 11 bases in the middle. Per germline, CDR1 MNHNS and CDR2 SASEGT. The CDR3 length is 13 residues. CDR3 nucleotide sequence: TGTGCCAGCAGTGAATGGGGCCTCGCCGAGCAGTACTTC. This sequence encodes CASSEWGLAEQYF.

The table lists this clonotype with many counts. The V and J genes are TRBV2 and TRBJ2-3; 9 bases are shared with TRBD2. The V and J ends lost 7 bases and 2 bases, in that order; junction bases with no gene match: 10. Germline V gene lookup returns CDR1 SNHLY and CDR2 FYNNEI. The CDR3 length is 16 residues. The CDR3 nucleotides are TGTGCCAGCACCCCCGGCGGGAGGGCCAACACAGATACGCAGTATTTT. The encoded protein is CASTPGGRANTDTQYF.

This clonotype was detected once. The chain's CDR3 is CASSKAGYNEQFF. CDR3 in DNA: TGTGCCAGTAGTAAGGCGGGTTACAATGAGCAGTTCTTC. The chain is built from TRBV19 and TRBJ2-1, with D possibly being TRBD2 (5 bases). The CDR3 is 13 amino acids. Deletions cut 4 bases from V and 4 bases from J, with 8 bases between. In germline, CDR1 is LNHDA, CDR2 SQIVND (reference sequence).

Many counts were recorded for this clonotype. J is TRBJ2-3 and V is TRBV18; D ambiguous. In germline, CDR1 is KGHSH, CDR2 LQKENI. The CDR3 is 16 residues long. V gave up 1 base and J gave up 0 bases, with 11 bases separating them. CDR3 bases: TGTGCCAGCTCACCACATCCAGCCTCTAGCACAGATACGCAGTATTTT. It codes for CASSPHPASSTDTQYF.